The rows below give T cell receptor beta chains drawn from one sample of a study of quantifying T cell responses using KT2 cells. MiXCR was run by TCRdb on the UMI-ligation and nested PCR reads, yielding one entry per CDR3 protein. The table includes tens of thousands of distinct CDR3 sequences, approximately 10% detected once. Sequenced material: PBMCs spiked with cells of the T cell clone KT2. Every receptor here comes from a human donor. The CDR3 runs from the conserved cysteine through the conserved F or W. D genes are given only for firm matches. Clone size is stated in some rows and not others, as once, few, many or a class when expanded.

TRBJ1-1 | few | 15 | TRBV3-2 | NA | CASSPPGTDNTEAFF | TGTGCCAGCAGCCCCCCAGGGACAGACAACACTGAAGCTTTCTTT
TRBJ1-1 | few | 16 | TRBV6-5 | TRBD1 | CASSYYGTGRNTEAFF | TGTGCCAGCAGTTACTACGGGACAGGGAGAAACACTGAAGCTTTCTTT
TRBJ2-7 | many | 14 | TRBV14 | NA | CASSPPGVSYEQYF | TGTGCCAGCAGCCCACCAGGGGTCTCCTACGAGCAGTACTTC
TRBJ1-2 | NA | 16 | TRBV3-1 | NA | CASTPDLGEQSKKAFF | TGTGCCAGCACTCCTGATCTAGGGGAACAGAGCAAAAAGGCTTTCTTC
TRBJ1-3 | few | 17 | TRBV2 | TRBD1 | CASSEGQGAGSGNTIYF | TGTGCCAGCAGTGAAGGACAGGGGGCCGGCTCTGGAAACACCATATATTTT
TRBJ2-7 | many | 15 | TRBV20-1 | NA | CSARGGRQATYEQYF | TGCAGTGCTAGGGGTGGGCGACAGGCAACCTACGAGCAGTACTTC
TRBJ1-6 | NA | 14 | TRBV12-3/TRBV12-4 | TRBD1 | CASRRGTGSSPLHF | TGTGCCAGCAGGCGCGGGACAGGGAGTTCACCCCTCCACTTT
TRBJ1-2 | many | 14 | TRBV7-9 | NA | CASSFSGDDYGYTF | TGTGCCAGCAGCTTCTCGGGAGACGACTATGGCTACACCTTC
TRBJ2-1 | few | 13 | TRBV20-1 | NA | CSARWSAYNEQFF | TGCAGTGCCCGGTGGTCTGCCTACAATGAGCAGTTCTTC
TRBJ2-3 | NA | 15 | TRBV4-2 | NA | CASSQDYSKADTQYF | TGTGCCAGCAGCCAAGATTACTCAAAGGCAGATACGCAGTATTTT
TRBJ1-5 | many | 13 | TRBV20-1 | NA | CSATTGRNQPQHF | TGCAGTGCCACCACAGGGCGCAATCAGCCCCAGCATTTT
TRBJ2-3 | few | 15 | TRBV2 | TRBD2 | CASSTIGGLAGATRF | TGTGCCAGCAGTACGATAGGGGGGCTAGCGGGGGCCACAAGGTTT
TRBJ2-7 | NA | 17 | TRBV3-1 | TRBD1 | CASSQDEWTGGYHEQYF | TGTGCCAGCAGCCAAGACGAATGGACAGGGGGCTACCACGAGCAGTACTTC
TRBJ1-5 | many | 13 | TRBV6-2/TRBV6-3 | NA | CATQVDVIQPQHF | TGTGCCACCCAGGTAGACGTAATTCAGCCCCAGCATTTT
TRBJ1-2 | many | 13 | TRBV4-1 | NA | CASSHARSGGYTF | TGCGCCAGCAGCCACGCGAGGTCGGGTGGCTACACCTTC
TRBJ2-5 | NA | 14 | TRBV15 | TRBD1 | CATSSTGGQETQYF | TGTGCCACCAGCAGTACAGGGGGGCAAGAGACCCAGTACTTC
TRBJ2-7 | few | 15 | TRBV3-1 | TRBD1 | CASSPDRGSFDEQYF | TGTGCCAGCAGCCCCGACAGGGGGTCGTTCGACGAGCAGTACTTC
TRBJ1-1 | few | 13 | TRBV6-2/TRBV6-3 | TRBD1 | CASTGQAYTEAFF | TGTGCCAGCACCGGACAGGCCTACACTGAAGCTTTCTTT
TRBJ1-5 | many | 14 | TRBV12-3/TRBV12-4 | NA | CASSLSNSNQPQHF | TGTGCCAGCAGTTTAAGTAATAGCAATCAGCCCCAGCATTTT
TRBJ1-5 | NA | 14 | TRBV7-2 | NA | CASTAPGSNQPQHF | TGTGCCAGCACCGCCCCCGGGAGCAATCAGCCCCAGCATTTT
TRBJ2-1 | NA | 12 | TRBV7-8 | NA | CASSFVGTEQFF | TGTGCCAGCAGCTTCGTGGGGACTGAGCAGTTCTTC
TRBJ2-7 | many | 15 | TRBV20-1 | NA | CSARDKVRVKDEQYF | TGCAGTGCTAGAGATAAGGTCAGGGTAAAGGACGAGCAGTACTTC
TRBJ2-1 | many | 12 | TRBV20-1 | TRBD2 | CSARRSGSEQFF | TGCAGTGCTAGAAGGAGCGGGAGTGAGCAGTTCTTC
TRBJ2-5 | NA | 16 | TRBV4-3 | NA | CASSQDTPGQKETQYF | TGCGCCAGCAGCCAAGATACCCCCGGACAGAAAGAGACCCAGTACTTC
TRBJ2-6 | few | 18 | TRBV7-3 | TRBD2 | CASSPQPGGGLGANVLTF | TGTGCCAGCAGCCCCCAACCGGGGGGGGGGCTCGGGGCCAACGTCCTGACTTTC
TRBJ1-4 | many | 14 | TRBV12-5 | NA | CASGFDRFNEKLFF | TGTGCTAGTGGTTTTGACAGGTTTAATGAAAAACTGTTTTTT
TRBJ2-1 | many | 16 | TRBV6-5 | NA | CASSYSATILYNEQFF | TGTGCCAGCAGTTACTCGGCAACGATCCTCTACAATGAGCAGTTCTTC
TRBJ2-1 | NA | 17 | TRBV5-1 | TRBD2 | CASSPLGLAGGQYEQFF | TGCGCCAGCAGCCCGCTGGGACTAGCGGGGGGACAGTATGAGCAGTTCTTC
TRBJ1-4 | many | 15 | TRBV29-1 | NA | CSYKGDRATNEKLFF | TGCAGCTACAAAGGGGATCGTGCAACTAATGAAAAACTGTTTTTT
TRBJ1-5 | many | 13 | TRBV12-3/TRBV12-4 | NA | CASSLGGGQPQHF | TGTGCCAGCAGTTTAGGGGGCGGGCAGCCCCAGCATTTT
TRBJ1-1 | NA | 13 | TRBV5-1 | TRBD1 | CASSRTGDTEAFF | TGCGCCAGCTCCCGGACAGGGGACACTGAAGCTTTCTTT
TRBJ2-1 | many | 15 | TRBV11-3 | NA | CASSLVSGPYNEQFF | TGTGCCAGCAGCTTAGTTTCCGGGCCCTACAATGAGCAGTTCTTC
TRBJ2-3 | many | 15 | TRBV7-2 | NA | CASSQTAVSTDTQYF | TGTGCCAGCAGCCAAACGGCGGTGAGCACAGATACGCAGTATTTT
TRBJ1-6 | few | 19 | TRBV7-2 | NA | CASSPRRVQGYRYNSPLHF | TGTGCCAGCAGCCCCCGACGCGTACAGGGTTACCGATATAATTCACCCCTCCACTTT
TRBJ2-1 | NA | 16 | TRBV7-9 | TRBD2 | CASSLSVGLAGIEQFF | TGTGCCAGCAGCCTTAGTGTGGGACTAGCGGGGATTGAGCAGTTCTTC
TRBJ2-3 | NA | 15 | TRBV9 | NA | CASSGNGLSTDTQYF | TGTGCCAGCAGTGGCAACGGCCTTAGCACAGATACGCAGTATTTT
TRBJ2-1 | NA | 14 | TRBV29-1 | TRBD1 | CSADRVDGFYGQFF | TGCAGCGCTGACAGGGTGGATGGGTTTTACGGGCAGTTCTTC
TRBJ2-7 | NA | 12 | TRBV29-1 | TRBD2 | CSVRAGVSEQYF | TGCAGCGTCCGAGCGGGAGTTAGTGAGCAGTACTTC
TRBJ2-6 | many | 18 | TRBV6-5 | TRBD2 | CASSYYPGGSSGANVLTF | TGTGCCAGCAGTTACTACCCGGGAGGTAGCTCTGGGGCCAACGTCCTGACTTTC
TRBJ1-3 | NA | 16 | TRBV5-6 | NA | CASSSLPPGAGNTIYF | TGTGCCAGCAGCTCGTTACCTCCAGGGGCTGGAAACACCATATATTTT
TRBJ1-1 | NA | 15 | TRBV10-2 | NA | CASSESIAMNTEAFF | TGCGCCAGCAGTGAGTCGATAGCCATGAACACTGAAGCTTTCTTT
TRBJ2-1 | NA | 12 | TRBV24-1 | TRBD1 | CATGTGGNEQFF | TGTGCCACCGGGACAGGGGGCAATGAGCAGTTCTTC
TRBJ2-7 | many | 14 | TRBV6-1 | NA | CASIQIWDGYEQYF | TGTGCCAGTATACAGATCTGGGACGGCTACGAGCAGTACTTC
TRBJ2-3 | few | 15 | TRBV4-1 | NA | CASSQDEGVADTQYF | TGCGCCAGCAGCCAAGACGAGGGAGTAGCAGATACGCAGTATTTT
TRBJ1-6 | many | 14 | TRBV7-8 | NA | CASSFGDGNSPLHF | TGTGCCAGCAGCTTTGGGGACGGTAATTCACCCCTCCACTTT
TRBJ1-1 | few | 13 | TRBV7-9 | NA | CASSLELGVGAFF | TGTGCCAGCAGCTTAGAGTTGGGTGTTGGGGCTTTCTTT
TRBJ1-2 | many | 14 | TRBV20-1 | NA | CSASPGPENYGYTF | TGCAGTGCATCCCCAGGTCCGGAGAACTATGGCTACACCTTC
TRBJ2-5 | many | 13 | TRBV20-1 | NA | CSARLYGAVTQYF | TGCAGTGCTAGACTGTACGGGGCGGTGACCCAGTACTTC
TRBJ2-3 | NA | 18 | TRBV9 | TRBD2 | CASSPKQNRRGGLGTQYF | TGTGCCAGCAGCCCTAAACAAAACCGCCGGGGGGGCCTGGGTACGCAGTATTTT
TRBJ1-5 | many | 14 | TRBV6-4 | TRBD1 | CASSVDRGGQPQHF | TGTGCCAGCAGTGTGGACAGGGGAGGACAGCCCCAGCATTTT
TRBJ2-3 | many | 16 | TRBV15 | TRBD1 | CATSDPRTGVTDTQYF | TGTGCCACCAGCGATCCCAGGACAGGCGTCACAGATACGCAGTATTTT
TRBJ2-1 | NA | 11 | TRBV7-2 | NA | CASSRRLEQFF | TGTGCCAGCAGCCGACGACTGGAGCAGTTCTTC
TRBJ1-1 | few | 14 | TRBV5-1 | NA | CASSPGPSNTEAFF | TGCGCCAGCAGCCCCGGACCGTCGAACACTGAAGCTTTCTTT
TRBJ2-5 | NA | 15 | TRBV10-1 | TRBD2 | CASSETLAGGETQYF | TGCGCCAGCAGTGAGACGTTAGCGGGAGGTGAGACCCAGTACTTC
TRBJ2-1 | many | 16 | TRBV6-2/TRBV6-3 | NA | CASSEFGGQLYNEQFF | TGTGCCAGCAGCGAGTTCGGAGGGCAGCTTTACAATGAGCAGTTCTTC